The 3 T cell receptor beta chains below come from one sample, sequenced in a study of long-term antiretroviral therapy in people with HIV. Assay version v3.0 of immunoSEQ was used, and it was run at survey level. Generated by immunoSEQ multiplex PCR, the TCRdb table keeps only in-frame clones and is missing some. The sample includes 20,000 to 30,000 clones, around 81% seen only once; the top ten take approximately 15%. The sample here was unsorted PBMCs, taken at the start of antiretroviral therapy, before treatment. The source is a woman younger than 35 with HIV.

The V and J genes are TRBV5-1 and TRBJ2-7, with 9 bases aligning to TRBD2. J was trimmed by 5 bases and V by 4 bases; bases with no gene match: 4. The CDR3 has 13 residues. From germline, CDR1 is SGHRS and CDR2 YFSETQ. CDR3 amino acids: CASSRGLANEQYF. DNA for the CDR3: TGCGCCAGCAGCCGAGGACTAGCGAACGAGCAGTACTTC.

This clone was detected only a few times. This chain joins TRBV4-3 and TRBJ1-4; 7 bases match TRBD1. Trimming removed 2 bases from V and 5 bases from J; junction bases left unmatched: 8. The CDR3 is made up of 16 amino acids. From germline, CDR1 is LGHNA and CDR2 YSLEER. The CDR3: CASSQNTGTANEKLFF. Written as DNA, the CDR3 is TGCGCCAGCAGCCAAAATACCGGGACAGCGAATGAAAAACTGTTTTTT.

The V gene is TRBV6-1, the J gene TRBJ2-2; D is ambiguous. Trimming shortened V by 6 bases and J by 5 bases, and 7 bases separated the two germline ends. The CDR3 consists of 12 residues. Germline-derived CDR1 and CDR2 are MNHNS and SASEGT. CDR3 nucleotides: TGTGCCAGCAGAGGCACAACCGGGGAGCTGTTTTTT. Translating it yields CASRGTTGELFF.